This passage covers 26 T cell receptor beta chains from one sample sequenced in a study of T cell repertoires in cytomegalovirus infection (dated by TCRdb to about 2019). TCRdb names Illumina HiSeq 1500 as the instrument used. The raw public data were reprocessed by TCRdb itself: fastp quality trimming at Q25, MiXCR clonotype calling, in-frame beta chains only. Under each unique CDR3 protein, matching rows form one entry showing the most common genes and DNA. The sample contains about 740,000 distinct CDR3 sequences, 35% of them found a single time. The top ten clonotypes cover roughly 2.8% of the sample. The source material was PBMCs. These receptors were collected from a human donor in good health (CMV status not recorded). Some clones in this sample may be carry-over from other donors' samples.

The chain uses TRBV7-6 and TRBJ1-5; possible D gene TRBD1, 5 bases. Germline CDR1 and CDR2: SGHVS and FNYEAQ. Trimming took 6 bases from V and 2 from J, leaving 14 bases between them. The CDR3 has 15 residues. The CDR3 DNA is TGTGCCAGCAGGAAGGGAGGGGAAGGCAATCAGCCCCAGCATTTT. This translates into CASRKGGEGNQPQHF.

The table lists this clonotype with many counts. The chain employs TRBV12-3 or TRBV12-4 and TRBJ2-5; 7 bases match TRBD2. The CDR3 has 15 residues. After removal of 8 bases from V and 0 bases from J, the junction contained 9 bases not matched to a gene. The CDR3, as DNA: TGTGCCAGCCTTAGATGGACTAGACACCAAGAGACCCAGTACTTC. Its translation: CASLRWTRHQETQYF.

A remark on this clonotype: The junction shows a germline mismatch at one end, possibly a read error. The V call is TRBV24-1, the J call TRBJ1-5; weak D call: TRBD1 (6 bases). Germline lookup yields CDR1 KGHDR and CDR2 SFDVKD. The CDR3 runs to 15 residues. CDR3 sequence: CATSERDTFNQRQHF. In DNA, the CDR3 is TGTGCCACCAGTGAAAGGGACACCTTCAATCAGCGCCAGCATTTT.

The chain recombines TRBV7-4 with TRBJ2-1; 8 bases map to TRBD2. Trimming took 4 bases from V and 4 from J; bases not matched to a gene: 6. The CDR3 loop spans 15 amino acids. Germline-derived CDR1 and CDR2 are SGHVT and SQSDAQ. The CDR3 reads CASSSASGHYNEQFF. Written as DNA, the CDR3 is TGTGCCAGCAGCTCGGCTAGCGGGCATTACAATGAGCAGTTCTTC.

This clonotype has a handful of counts. V is TRBV28 and J is TRBJ1-1; D perhaps matches TRBD1 (5 bases). CDR1 is MDHEN and CDR2 is SYDVKM in the germline V gene. V was pared by 2 bases and J by 2 bases, with 12 bases between. The CDR3 spans 15 residues. CDR3 amino acids: CASSLIQGRNTEAFF. CDR3 DNA: TGTGCCAGCAGTTTAATTCAGGGAAGAAACACTGAAGCTTTCTTT. Looking up the rest from reference TRBV28 and TRBJ1-1 gives the full variable domain: DVKVTQSSRYLVKRTGEKVFLECVQDMDHENMFWYRQDPGLGLRLIYFSYDVKMKEKGDIPEGYSVSREKKERFSLILESASTNQTSMYLCASSLIQGRNTEAFFGQGTRLTVV.

This rearrangement joins TRBV2 to TRBJ2-5; TRBD1 is a possible D gene (7 bases). V was shortened by 5 bases and J by 5 bases, with 12 bases between the two germline ends. The CDR3 has 13 amino acids. Germline V lookup: CDR1 SNHLY, CDR2 FYNNEI. CDR3 sequence: CASSQGGPETQYF. As DNA, the CDR3 is TGTGCCAGCAGTCAGGGGGGCCCGGAGACCCAGTACTTC.

About this clonotype: The final CDR3 position lacks the conserved phenylalanine or tryptophan, pointing to a likely read error. The chain recombines TRBV7-6 with TRBJ2-3; D unresolved. Germline V gene sequence: CDR1 SGHVS, CDR2 FNYEAQ. This CDR3 has 16 residues. Deletions cut 4 bases from V and 0 bases from J, with 14 bases between. The CDR3 DNA follows: TGTGCCAGCAGCTCTTACACCTCTCCTAGCACAGATACGCAGTATTGT. It yields the protein CASSSYTSPSTDTQYC.

In this sample, this clonotype turned up many times. The chain combines TRBV20-1 with TRBJ1-5; 8 bases agree with TRBD1. J gave up 1 base and V 6 bases, and 8 bases lay outside the gene matches. Germline CDR1 reads DFQATT; CDR2 reads SNEGSKA (reference sequence). The CDR3 sequence is 15 residues long. CDR3 nucleotide sequence: TGCAGTGCCGGATCGGACAGGGAGAGCAATCAGCCCCAGCATTTT. This codes for CSAGSDRESNQPQHF.

The chain's CDR3 is CASSSRPGSYNEQFF. CDR3 coding DNA: TGCGCCAGCAGTTCCAGACCCGGCTCCTACAATGAGCAGTTCTTC. The chain has TRBV5-1 and TRBJ2-1; unclear D gene. This CDR3 has 15 residues. Per germline, CDR1 SGHRS and CDR2 YFSETQ. V lost 5 bases, J lost 0 bases, and 12 bases lay in between.

The chain couples TRBV7-9 to TRBJ1-2; a possible D gene is TRBD1 (6 bases). This CDR3 is 16 amino acids long. V was cut by 1 base and J by 5 bases, with 17 bases left in between. Germline V CDR1 and CDR2: SEHNR, FQNEAQ (reference sequence). The CDR3 protein is CASSLGDEGVLYGYTF. As DNA, the CDR3 is TGTGCCAGCAGCTTAGGAGACGAGGGGGTATTGTATGGCTACACCTTC. Combining the CDR3 with reference TRBV7-9 and TRBJ1-2 gives the whole variable domain DTGVSQNPRHKITKRGQNVTFRCDPISEHNRLYWYRQTLGQGPEFLTYFQNEAQLEKSRLLSDRFSAERPKGSFSTLEIQRTEQGDSAMYLCASSLGDEGVLYGYTFGSGTRLTVV.

This clonotype was counted only a few times. The chain couples TRBV24-1 to TRBJ2-1; D gene unclear. V lost 4 bases to trimming and J lost 5 bases, with 8 bases between them. This CDR3 is 13 amino acids long. CDR1 and CDR2 (germline): KGHDR, SFDVKD. Here the CDR3 DNA reads TGTGCCACCAGTGACCCGACACACAATGAGCAGTTCTTC. Residues: CATSDPTHNEQFF.

As DNA, the CDR3 is TGCAGTGCTCTGCAGGGTATGAACACTGAAGCTTTCTTT. Translated: CSALQGMNTEAFF. The chain recombines TRBV20-1 with TRBJ1-1; maybe TRBD1 (5 bases). This CDR3 comprises 13 residues. V was trimmed by 5 bases and J by 0 bases, leaving 10 bases between them. CDR1 and CDR2 from the germline V gene are DFQATT and SNEGSKA (reference sequence).

This clonotype appeared many times. The gene calls are TRBV7-8 and TRBJ1-2, with 9 bases aligning to TRBD1. CDR3 size: 15 residues. With V trimmed by 5 bases and J by 8 bases, 12 bases remained unmatched. The germline CDR1 and CDR2 sequences are SGHVS and FQNEAQ. In DNA form, the CDR3 reads TGTGCCAGCAGCCCACCCCCCTGGGACAGGGCGGGCTACACCTTC. Translating it yields CASSPPPWDRAGYTF.

The chain carries TRBV28 and TRBJ1-1; D unclear. Trimming pared 5 bases from V and 3 bases from J, leaving 7 bases between. Looked up from germline, CDR1 is MDHEN and CDR2 is SYDVKM. This CDR3 is built from 12 residues. The CDR3 coding sequence is TGTGCCAGCAGTCCCCTGTACACTGAAGCTTTCTTT. Protein product: CASSPLYTEAFF.

The table lists this clonotype with a few counts. The CDR3 DNA reads as TGTGCCAGCAGCACGGGCCTATGGGCGGACAATGAGCAGTTCTTC. It yields the protein CASSTGLWADNEQFF. The gene calls are TRBV12-3 or TRBV12-4 and TRBJ2-1; D is unresolved. Trimming stripped 6 bases from V and 5 bases from J, with 17 bases between. CDR3 length: 15 residues.

The chain recombines TRBV20-1 with TRBJ1-6; 11 bases align to TRBD1. Germline CDR1 and CDR2: DFQATT and SNEGSKA (reference sequence). The CDR3 is 15 amino acids. After removal of 1 base from V and 7 bases from J, the junction contained 3 bases not matched to a gene. CDR3 residues: CSARGGTGGNSPLHF. The DNA for the CDR3 is TGCAGTGCTAGAGGTGGGACAGGGGGGAATTCACCCCTCCACTTT.

This clonotype has just one count. Its ends do not fully match the called genes, so a read error is possible. The genes are TRBV9 and TRBJ1-3; no clear D gene. Germline CDR1 is SGDLS and CDR2 is YYNGEE. The CDR3 is made up of 15 amino acids. The CDR3 region has the DNA TGTGACAGCAGCGTAGCTGGGAACTCTGGAAACACCATATATTTT. Its translation: CDSSVAGNSGNTIYF. Variable domain in full (rest from reference TRBV9 and TRBJ1-3): DSGVTQTPKHLITATGQRVTLRCSPRSGDLSVYWYQQSLDQGLQFLIQYYNGEERAKGNILERFSAQQFPDLHSELNLSSLELGDSALYFCDSSVAGNSGNTIYFGEGSWLTVV.

This clonotype appeared many times. V is TRBV6-1 and J is TRBJ1-4; 9 bases agree with TRBD1. Germline-derived CDR1 and CDR2 are MNHNS and SASEGT. The length of the CDR3 is 16 residues. The J segment lost 5 bases and the V segment lost 1 base, leaving 5 bases of the junction unmatched. CDR3 loop: CASSEEVGTGNEKLFF. The CDR3, as DNA: TGTGCCAGCAGTGAAGAGGTGGGGACAGGGAATGAAAAACTGTTTTTT.

In its sample, this clonotype was seen a few times. This sequence joins TRBV29-1 and TRBJ2-1, with 13 bases that match TRBD2. Germline V CDR1 and CDR2: SQVTM, ANQGSEA. The CDR3 spans 16 residues. V dropped 4 bases and J dropped 8; count of bases not matched to a gene: 11. CDR3 amino acids: CSVAPRTSGGADEQFF. CDR3 bases: TGCAGCGTTGCCCCCCGTACTAGCGGGGGGGCGGATGAGCAGTTCTTC.

This chain joins TRBV6-1 and TRBJ2-1; D unresolved. V lost 7 bases to trimming and J lost 4 bases, with 11 bases between them. Per germline, CDR1 MNHNS and CDR2 SASEGT. The CDR3 is made up of 13 amino acids. CDR3 sequence: CASNNRMYNEQFF. For the CDR3, the DNA is TGTGCCAGCAACAACAGAATGTACAATGAGCAGTTCTTC.

With respect to this clonotype: This sequence may be a read error, since a much larger clone differs from it by one base. Lacking the conserved final phenylalanine or tryptophan, this CDR3 likely reflects a read error. J is TRBJ2-7 and V is TRBV7-3, with 9 bases fitting TRBD1. The germline V gene encodes CDR1 SGHTA and CDR2 FQGTGA. V lost 4 bases, J lost 3 bases, and 10 bases stayed unmatched. This CDR3 contains 16 residues. The CDR3 DNA reads as TGTGCCAGCAGCTCCCTCCCGGGACAGGGCCACTACGAGCAGTACTTA. This sequence encodes CASSSLPGQGHYEQYL.

This clonotype was recorded a few times. The rearrangement uses TRBV14 and TRBJ2-3; maybe TRBD2 (5 bases). Trimming stripped 0 bases from V and 0 bases from J, with 13 bases between. The V gene's germline CDR1 is SGHDN and CDR2 FVKESK. This CDR3 is 17 amino acids long. CDR3 protein: CASSQESGGPSTDTQYF. The CDR3 DNA reads TGTGCCAGCAGCCAAGAGTCCGGCGGGCCCAGCACAGATACGCAGTATTTT.

This clonotype has only a few counts. This rearrangement joins TRBV5-6 to TRBJ1-2; no firm D call. V was trimmed by 8 bases and J by 3 bases, leaving 14 bases between them. This CDR3 has 13 amino acids. CDR1 SGHDT and CDR2 YYEEEE come from the germline V gene. Written as DNA, the CDR3 is TGTGCCAGTTCGGAGCAGGACTACTATGGCTACACCTTC. Protein sequence: CASSEQDYYGYTF.

V and J are TRBV10-3 and TRBJ2-1; a weak D match, TRBD2 (5 bases). There are 16 residues in the CDR3. V gave up 4 bases and J gave up 0 bases, with 13 bases separating them. Germline lookup yields CDR1 ENHRY and CDR2 SYGVKD. The CDR3 is CAISGRESSSYNEQFF. CDR3 DNA: TGTGCCATCAGTGGTAGGGAGTCGAGCTCCTACAATGAGCAGTTCTTC.

The chain joins TRBV12-5 to TRBJ2-5; D gene uncertain. Trimming took 9 bases from V and 2 from J, leaving 19 bases between them. The CDR3 length is 15 residues. The V gene's germline CDR1 is LGHNT and CDR2 FRNRAP. The CDR3 region has the DNA TGTGCTAGGGATGGTCCCCAGACGCTGCAAGAGACCCAGTACTTC. Its translation is CARDGPQTLQETQYF.

The chain combines TRBV5-4 with TRBJ1-5, with 8 positions matching TRBD1. Trimming at V came to 5 bases and at J to 1 base, leaving 5 bases not matched to a gene. CDR3 length equals 15 residues. Germline V lookup: CDR1 SGHNT, CDR2 YYREEE (reference sequence). In DNA form, the CDR3 reads TGTGCCAGCAGTTCGACAGGGGAGAGCAATCAGCCCCAGCATTTT. This encodes CASSSTGESNQPQHF.